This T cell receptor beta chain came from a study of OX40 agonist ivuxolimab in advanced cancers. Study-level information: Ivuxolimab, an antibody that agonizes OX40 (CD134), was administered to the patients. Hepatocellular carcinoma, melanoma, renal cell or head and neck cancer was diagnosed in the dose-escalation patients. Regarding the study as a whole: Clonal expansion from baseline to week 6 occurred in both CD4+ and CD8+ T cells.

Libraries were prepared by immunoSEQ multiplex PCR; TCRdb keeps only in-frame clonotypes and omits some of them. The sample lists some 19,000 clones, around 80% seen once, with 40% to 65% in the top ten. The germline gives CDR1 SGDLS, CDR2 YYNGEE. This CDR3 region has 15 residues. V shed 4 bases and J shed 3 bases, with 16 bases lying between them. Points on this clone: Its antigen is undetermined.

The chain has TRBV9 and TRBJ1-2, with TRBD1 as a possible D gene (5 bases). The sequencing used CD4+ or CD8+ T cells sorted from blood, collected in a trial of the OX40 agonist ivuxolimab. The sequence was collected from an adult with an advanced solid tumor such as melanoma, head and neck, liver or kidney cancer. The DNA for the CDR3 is TGTGCCAGCAGCCCCAGTTTGGGGCCATACTATGGCTACACCTTC. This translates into CASSPSLGPYYGYTF.